This T cell receptor (beta chain) is from a study of regulatory T cells in long-lasting Graves disease. This clonotype was observed a handful of times. Time point of the sample: newly diagnosed GD, antithyroid drugs for less than 3 months. From RNA extracted from PBMCs, the TCR library was made. Libraries of TCR beta came from iRepertoire HTBI primers plus Arm-PCR of CDR3 regions. TCRdb re-called the multiplex PCR reads through MiXCR, storing one row per CDR3 protein. The sample holds 540,000 or so distinct CDR3 sequences; roughly 13% are singletons and the top ten take under 10%. The same data also went into a second study, on T cells in Graves' hyperthyroidism and ophthalmopathy.

This clonotype was sampled from a young man with Graves disease. The sequenced sample was peripheral blood mononuclear cells (PBMCs), obtained at new diagnosis, from a patient treated with antithyroid drugs.

The CDR3 sequence is CAIRQKQTMNTEAFF. CDR3 nucleotides: TGTGCCATCAGGCAGAAACAGACTATGAACACTGAAGCTTTCTTT. V gene TRBV10-3 combines with J gene TRBJ1-1; D is unclear. The germline gives CDR1 ENHRY, CDR2 SYGVKD. V was pared by 6 bases and J by 0 bases, with 14 bases between. This CDR3 comprises 15 residues.